This paragraph reports one T cell receptor beta chain. What antigen it recognizes has not been identified. Base-call qualities are not available, and no considerably larger clone is one nucleotide away. CDR1 and CDR2 (SGHTA, FQGNSA) derive from the germline V gene. The junction shows trimming of 5 bases on V and 2 bases on J, plus 7 bases between the germline ends. The CDR3 runs 12 residues from the cysteine to the phenylalanine. Only CDR3 DNA remains: 36 bases, in frame from the first base. For sequencing of the TCRbeta CDR3 region, genomic DNA was extracted from the sorted cells. The immunoSEQ Assay was used to sequence the TCRbeta CDR3 regions. The table comes from immuneACCESS by way of TCRdb, which keeps in-frame sequences with V and J called. Part of the clones is missing from these tables; in studies checked, under half for an unresolved V gene and the rest for unknown reasons. In all, the sample holds tens of thousands of clones, and around 94% of those were seen once. The ten largest clones take up 9.5% to 11% of the sample.

The data were taken from a study of OX40 agonist ivuxolimab in advanced cancers. Notes on the research overall: Ivuxolimab, which targeted the costimulatory receptor OX40 (CD134), was an agonistic, fully human IgG2 monoclonal antibody. Intravenous ivuxolimab was administered to patients every 2 weeks at six dose levels: 0.01, 0.1, 0.3, 1.5, 3 and 10 mg/kg. Of the roughly 53 patients in dose escalation, some 19 had hepatocellular carcinoma, about 15 had melanoma, 9 had renal cell carcinoma and 9 had head and neck cancer. A male proportion of 82.7% and a mean age of roughly 58 years, ranging from 23 to 79, were recorded for the dose-escalation cohort. Prior anti-PD-1, anti-PD-L1 or anti-CTLA-4 therapy was permitted, and checkpoint inhibitors had been received by less than 45% of dose-escalation patients. Partial responses occurred in three dose-escalation patients: two with cutaneous melanoma and one with hepatocellular carcinoma. Peripheral TCRbeta sequencing was intended to test whether TCR sequence diversity was altered and clonal T-cell expansion was caused by ivuxolimab. The monotherapy dose-escalation portion (N ≈ 50 patients) of the phase I ivuxolimab trial is reported in the paper.

The trial excluded patients who had a history of autoimmune disease or were on systemic immunosuppression. Peripheral blood for TCR sequencing was drawn from every dose cohort at baseline, at cycle 4 day 1 and at cycle 7 day 1. Samples were obtained from an open-label, multicenter, first-in-human phase I dose-escalation trial of ivuxolimab. The trial enrolled adults with locally advanced or metastatic head and neck squamous cell, hepatocellular, melanoma or renal cell carcinoma. Before TCR sequencing, CD4+ T cells and CD8+ T cells were sorted from peripheral blood as separate populations. Points the paper makes about the study in general: After ivuxolimab, more expanded clones were found on average in CD8+ T cells than in CD4+ T cells. Low levels of normalized T-cell clonal expansion were also seen in some patients who did not respond. Clonal expansion of both CD4+ and CD8+ blood T cells was observed from baseline to week 6 at doses 0.1 to 3.0 mg/kg. In the 0.1-3.0 mg/kg groups, partial responders had among the lowest normalized peripheral clonal expansion, particularly in CD8+ T cells. The antigen specificity of the peripheral T cells that underwent clonal expansion was not determined.

This receptor chain uses TRBV7-2 and TRBJ2-7, with an unclear D gene assignment. Sequences were derived from CD4+ or CD8+ T cells sorted from blood, sampled in a trial of the OX40 agonist ivuxolimab. The receptor's source is an adult with an advanced solid tumor such as melanoma, head and neck, liver or kidney cancer. DNA sequence: TGTGCCAGCAGCGCCATGGCCTACGAGCAGTACTTC. Its amino acids are CASSAMAYEQYF.